The 23 T cell receptor beta chains below were found in one sample sequenced in a study of beta chain features in type 1 diabetes. Expressed TCRB transcripts were sequenced because the entire RNA isolate underwent reverse transcription. Data came from immunoSEQ multiplex PCR; TCRdb stores just in-frame clones and leaves some out. This repertoire shows 25,000 to 30,000 clones, around three fifths found once; its top ten account for 1.3% to 1.5%. General observations from the study: Type 1 diabetes patients showed a moderate but significant shortening of TCRB CDR3s in all four CD4+ subsets.

Antigen specificity for these receptors is unknown. Sequencing was carried out using Tregs from blood. The receptors stem from a young woman with type 1 diabetes.

The rearrangement uses TRBV28 and TRBJ2-7; 10 nucleotides align to TRBD1. V shed 4 bases and J 2 bases; nucleotides not matched to a gene: 8. The germline V gene encodes CDR1 MDHEN and CDR2 SYDVKM. This CDR3 contains 16 residues. This CDR3 is CASSSQGTGVPYEQYF. The DNA for the CDR3 is TGTGCCAGCAGTTCTCAGGGGACAGGGGTGCCCTACGAGCAGTACTTC.

The chain couples TRBV2 to TRBJ2-7, with 7 bases aligning to TRBD1. The CDR3 is 14 residues long. Trimming removed 7 bases from V and 0 bases from J; junction bases left unmatched: 6. Per germline, CDR1 SNHLY and CDR2 FYNNEI. CDR3 sequence reads: CASIPGTASYEQYF. In nucleotides, the CDR3 is TGTGCCAGCATTCCGGGGACAGCCTCCTACGAGCAGTACTTC.

This clone turned up a few times. The V gene is TRBV19, the J gene TRBJ1-1; D might be TRBD1 (6 bases). The V and J ends lost 7 bases and 0 bases respectively, with 21 bases between them. The CDR3 covers 17 residues. Germline V lookup: CDR1 LNHDA, CDR2 SQIVND (reference sequence). The CDR3 loop is CASTTPRDTSLNTEAFF. The DNA for the CDR3 is TGTGCCAGTACAACACCCCGGGACACCTCCCTGAACACTGAAGCTTTCTTT.

The chain carries TRBV5-1 and TRBJ1-5; weak D call: TRBD1 (6 bases). V lost 0 bases and J 7 bases, leaving 11 bases between the germline ends. CDR3 length equals 14 residues. Per the germline V gene, CDR1 is SGHRS and CDR2 is YFSETQ. CDR3 sequence: CASSLEQGMQPQHF. In DNA form, the CDR3 reads TGCGCCAGCAGCTTGGAACAGGGAATGCAGCCCCAGCATTTT.

In DNA form, the CDR3 reads TGCGCCAGCAGCCTTCGACAGGGACAGGACGAGCAGTACTTC. Encoded protein: CASSLRQGQDEQYF. The chain uses TRBV5-1 and TRBJ2-7; TRBD1 matches at 8 bases. CDR3 length equals 14 residues. CDR1 SGHRS and CDR2 YFSETQ come from the germline V gene. Trimming cost V 4 bases and J 5 bases; bases outside gene matches: 8.

This clone appeared a few times. The chain joins TRBV29-1 to TRBJ2-3; 9 nucleotides match TRBD1. V lost 5 bases, J lost 3 bases, and 9 bases stayed unmatched. Germline V CDR1 and CDR2: SQVTM, ANQGSEA. This CDR3 is built from 15 residues. CDR3 residues: CSVPLGTGLTDTQYF. CDR3 bases: TGCAGCGTTCCCCTAGGGACAGGGTTGACAGATACGCAGTATTTT.

The V call is TRBV2, the J call TRBJ2-1; 7 positions agree with TRBD2. Per germline, CDR1 SNHLY and CDR2 FYNNEI. V lost 5 bases and J lost 0; bases outside the gene matches: 4. This CDR3 is 15 amino acids long. Here the CDR3 DNA reads TGTGCCAGCAGTTGGGACTACCACTCCTACAATGAGCAGTTCTTC. Translated, it gives CASSWDYHSYNEQFF. Supplemented by reference TRBV2 and TRBJ2-1, the full variable domain reads EPEVTQTPSHQVTQMGQEVILRCVPISNHLYFYWYRQILGQKVEFLVSFYNNEISEKSEIFDDQFSVERPDGSNFTLKIRSTKLEDSAMYFCASSWDYHSYNEQFFGPGTRLTVL.

J is TRBJ2-7 and V is TRBV6-1; TRBD2 might be the D (6 bases). Trimming shortened V by 7 bases and J by 0 bases, and 13 bases separated the two germline ends. The V gene's germline CDR1 is MNHNS and CDR2 SASEGT. The CDR3 extends over 14 amino acids. In nucleotides, the CDR3 is TGTGCCAGCAATCGGGAGTTGGGCTCCTACGAGCAGTACGTC. This translates into CASNRELGSYEQYV.

J is TRBJ1-4 and V is TRBV5-6; D uncertain. Trimming removed 3 bases from V and 5 bases from J, with 5 bases in between. This CDR3 is built from 12 residues. The germline V gene encodes CDR1 SGHDT and CDR2 YYEEEE. The CDR3: CASSSQNEKLFF. The CDR3 DNA sequence: TGTGCCAGCAGCTCACAGAATGAAAAACTGTTTTTT.

The chain links TRBV28 to TRBJ2-7; 14 bases are a match to TRBD2. The germline V gene has CDR1 MDHEN and CDR2 SYDVKM. V lost 6 bases and J lost 0; bases outside the gene matches: 4. This CDR3 region has 16 residues. CDR3 in amino acids: CASRGLAGEGSYEQYF. The CDR3 DNA reads as TGTGCCAGCAGGGGACTAGCGGGAGAAGGCTCCTACGAGCAGTACTTC.

The gene calls are TRBV30 and TRBJ1-1, with TRBD1 matching 9 bases. Germline V gives CDR1 GTSNPN, CDR2 SVGIG (reference sequence). V was clipped by 7 bases and J by 3 bases; unmatched bases: 9. The length of the CDR3 is 14 residues. CDR3 region: CALALGTGYTEAFF. Written as DNA, the CDR3 is TGTGCCTTGGCTCTCGGGACAGGGTACACTGAAGCTTTCTTT.

The chain carries TRBV10-3 and TRBJ2-5; 8 bases are shared with TRBD2. The CDR3 spans 16 residues. Germline V lookup: CDR1 ENHRY, CDR2 SYGVKD. The V and J ends lost 2 bases and 4 bases, in that order; junction bases with no gene match: 9. CDR3 sequence (DNA): TGTGCCATCAGTGAGGGCGGGAGGCCGGGGGGAGAGACCCAGTACTTC. Amino acid sequence: CAISEGGRPGGETQYF.

The chain couples TRBV6-6 to TRBJ2-1, with TRBD2 identical over 13 bases. The germline gives CDR1 MNHNY, CDR2 SVGAGI (reference sequence). V shed 5 bases and J 7 bases; nucleotides not matched to a gene: 8. The CDR3 spans 16 residues. As DNA, the CDR3 is TGTGCCAGCAGTGGACACACTAGCGGGAGGGGGAATGAGCAGTTCTTC. This translates into CASSGHTSGRGNEQFF.

The chain carries TRBV9 and TRBJ2-1; 7 bases match TRBD2. After removal of 4 bases from V and 10 bases from J, the junction contained 17 bases not matched to a gene. Germline V gene data show CDR1 as SGDLS and CDR2 as YYNGEE. This CDR3 is 16 amino acids long. CDR3 residues: CASSFTGTTLETEQFF. CDR3 coding DNA: TGTGCCAGCAGCTTCACCGGGACTACACTTGAAACCGAGCAGTTCTTC.

The V call is TRBV11-2, the J call TRBJ2-6; possibly TRBD2 for D (6 bases). From germline, CDR1 is SGHAT and CDR2 FQNNGV. The CDR3 is 16 amino acids. The V end lost 5 bases, the J end lost 0 bases, and 11 bases lay between the germline ends. The CDR3 region has the DNA TGTGCCAGCAGCGCACGCGGGGCCTCTGGGGCCAACGTCCTGACTTTC. Its translation is CASSARGASGANVLTF.

The chain joins TRBV5-1 to TRBJ1-2; 7 nucleotides line up with TRBD1. The germline V gene has CDR1 SGHRS and CDR2 YFSETQ. V lost 0 bases, J lost 4 bases, and 12 bases stayed unmatched. The CDR3 has 17 amino acids. The CDR3 sequence is CASSLGTGSITLYGYTF. The CDR3 coding sequence is TGCGCCAGCAGCTTGGGGACAGGATCTATCACCCTCTATGGCTACACCTTC.

In this sample, this clone turned up once. CDR3 loop: CSATDSLGNQPQHF. DNA for the CDR3: TGCAGCGCAACTGACAGTCTCGGCAATCAGCCCCAGCATTTT. This rearrangement joins TRBV29-1 to TRBJ1-5, with D tentatively TRBD1 (5 bases). The germline CDR1 and CDR2 sequences are SQVTM and ANQGSEA. V was clipped by 7 bases and J by 2 bases, with 15 bases between them. This CDR3 region has 14 residues.

The chain links TRBV7-2 to TRBJ1-5; D is perhaps TRBD1 (6 bases). Germline V CDR1 and CDR2: SGHTA, FQGNSA. V lost 6 bases and J lost 6, with 12 bases in between. This CDR3 is built from 13 residues. CDR3 in DNA: TGTGCCAGCAGTTTCCGGACAGCTCAGCCCCAGCATTTT. Translated: CASSFRTAQPQHF.

This clone showed up just a few times. CDR3 DNA: TGTGCCAGCAGCCCCCCCACAGGCACGAACACTGAAGCTTTCTTT. Encoded protein: CASSPPTGTNTEAFF. The chain recombines TRBV5-4 with TRBJ1-1; the D gene is possibly TRBD1 (5 bases). The V end lost 4 bases, the J end lost 1 base, and 14 bases lay between the germline ends. The germline V gene encodes CDR1 SGHNT and CDR2 YYREEE (reference sequence). CDR3 length: 15 residues. Full variable domain (remainder filled in from reference TRBV5-4 and TRBJ1-1): ETGVTQSPTHLIKTRGQQVTLRCSSQSGHNTVSWYQQALGQGPQFIFQYYREEENGRGNFPPRFSGLQFPNYSSELNVNALELDDSALYLCASSPPTGTNTEAFFGQGTRLTVV.

The chain employs TRBV10-3 and TRBJ2-7; a possible D gene is TRBD2 (6 bases). Germline lookup yields CDR1 ENHRY and CDR2 SYGVKD. V lost 3 bases to trimming and J lost 2 bases, with 11 bases between them. This CDR3 has 14 amino acids. The CDR3 bases are TGTGCCATCAGTGAAGCACGCGGGGCCTACGAGCAGTACTTC. Protein sequence: CAISEARGAYEQYF.

The chain uses TRBV6-1 and TRBJ2-3; 9 nucleotides match TRBD1. Germline lookup yields CDR1 MNHNS and CDR2 SASEGT. The CDR3 covers 18 residues. The J segment lost 1 base and the V segment lost 2 bases, leaving 10 bases of the junction unmatched. CDR3 nucleotides: TGTGCCAGCAGTGAAAGGGACAGGGCTCGGCCTGGCACAGATACGCAGTATTTT. It encodes CASSERDRARPGTDTQYF.

The V gene is TRBV4-3, the J gene TRBJ2-7; 11 bases line up with TRBD2. CDR3 length: 20 amino acids. Germline CDR1 and CDR2: LGHNA and YSLEER. Trimming cost V 0 bases and J 4 bases; bases outside gene matches: 17. The CDR3 spells CASSQDGLAGGLGSPYEQYV. DNA for the CDR3: TGCGCCAGCAGCCAAGATGGATTAGCGGGAGGGCTGGGCTCCCCTTACGAGCAGTACGTC.

V gene TRBV7-9 combines with J gene TRBJ1-6; 7 nucleotides agree with TRBD1. The CDR3 totals 14 residues. CDR1 and CDR2 from the germline V gene are SEHNR and FQNEAQ (reference sequence). V gave up 2 bases and J gave up 5 bases; unmatched junction bases: 0. The CDR3, as DNA: TGTGCCAGCAGCTTAACAGGGGATAATTCACCCCTCCACTTT. Residues: CASSLTGDNSPLHF.